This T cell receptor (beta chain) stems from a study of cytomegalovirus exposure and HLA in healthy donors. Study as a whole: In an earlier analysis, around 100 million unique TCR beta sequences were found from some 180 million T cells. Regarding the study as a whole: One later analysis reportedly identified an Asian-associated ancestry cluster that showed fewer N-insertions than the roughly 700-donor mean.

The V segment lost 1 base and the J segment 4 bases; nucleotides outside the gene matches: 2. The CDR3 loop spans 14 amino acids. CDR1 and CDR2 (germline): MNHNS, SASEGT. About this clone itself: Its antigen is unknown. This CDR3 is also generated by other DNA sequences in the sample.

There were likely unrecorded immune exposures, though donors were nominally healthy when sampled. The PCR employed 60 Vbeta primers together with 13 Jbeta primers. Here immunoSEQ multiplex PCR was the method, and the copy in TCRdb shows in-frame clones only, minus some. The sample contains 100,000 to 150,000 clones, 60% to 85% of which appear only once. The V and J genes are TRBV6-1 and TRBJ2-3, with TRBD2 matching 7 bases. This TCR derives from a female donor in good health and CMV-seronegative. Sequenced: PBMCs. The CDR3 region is CASSEGGGPDTQYF. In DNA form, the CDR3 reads TGTGCCAGCAGTGAAGGGGGAGGGCCAGATACGCAGTATTTT.